The present T cell receptor (beta chain) was sequenced within a study of vaccination and CD4 T cells after COVID-19 (dated 2022 in TCRdb). Describing the broader study: Convalescent patients had a positive SARS-CoV-2 result on nasal swab PCR, and of these patients, several had mild disease and one had severe disease. Six males and four females were included in the convalescent cohort, with two Hispanic individuals, seven Caucasians, two Asians and one multiracial person represented. Participants received two doses of either the Pfizer-BioNTech BNT162b2 vaccine (n=8) or the Moderna mRNA-1273 vaccine (n=2). Post-COVID blood samples from convalescent patients were collected a median of around 100 days after diagnosis, with a range of roughly 30 to 170 days. Post-vaccine blood samples were taken a median of 72 days after the second vaccine dose, with a range of 14 to 241 days. Overlapping spike peptide pools from SARS-CoV-2 and from the common cold coronaviruses HCoV-NL63, HCoV-OC43 and HCoV-229E were used as culture stimuli. In control cultures, a CEFX viral epitope pool was used as positive control, an HIV-1 Nef peptide pool was used as negative control, or no peptide was added. In under 13 COVID-19 convalescent patients and a few infection-naive healthy vaccine recipients, researchers compared the spike-specific CD4+ TCR repertoire from before mRNA vaccination with the repertoire from after.

Counted from cysteine to phenylalanine, this CDR3 has 15 amino acids. CDR3 DNA only is kept here, 45 bases in frame from base 1. The germline V gene specifies MRHNA as CDR1 and SNTAGT as CDR2. A distance of 13 bases separates the germline ends of V and J, which lose 5 bases and 2 bases respectively. Results the study describes overall, beyond this receptor: Nearly all vaccine-specific clones in convalescent patients (304 of 307) were mono-reactive for SARS-CoV-2 spike rather than cross-reactive with common cold coronaviruses. Only a relatively small number of convalescent patients were included in the study, and early timepoints following natural infection were not analyzed. The median count of SARS-CoV-2-reactive clonotypes went up from approximately 20 after infection to more than 30 after vaccination, although the change was not significant. In convalescent patients, a median approximately 86% of post-vaccine SARS-CoV-2-reactive clones were detected only after vaccination, suggesting vaccine-specific priming.

Library method: PCR. At the Johns Hopkins FTIC core, DNA from the cultured CD4+ T cells underwent TCR sequencing with the Oncomine TCR Beta short-read assay. The QIAamp micro DNA kit was used to extract genomic DNA from the cultured CD4+ T cells. The Oncomine TCR Beta libraries from cultured CD4+ T cells were pooled using unique dual indexes and then sequenced on an Illumina iSeq 100. The published analysis was carried out like this. Non-productive sequences were filtered out, and CDR3s that did not start with C, did not end with F or W, or were shorter than 7 amino acids were discarded. Antigen-specific clonotypes were identified with the MANAFEST web application by comparing peptide-stimulated wells with reference and other culture wells. For a clone to be called positive, the clone needed an FDR below 0.05, an odds ratio above 5, and a productive frequency above 0.1% in at least two of three replicate wells. Cross-reactive clonotypes were defined as significantly expanded in both SARS-CoV-2 spike wells and at least one common cold coronavirus spike condition. CDR3 homology was assessed with Levenshtein distances (stringdist) and unrooted phylogenetic trees (ape) in R version 3.6.1. TCRdb reran the public reads through fastp at Q25 and MiXCR, keeping productive beta chains. Duplicate CDR3 protein sequences are folded into a single record with the most common DNA and genes. The V and J calls come from TCRdb's annotation, not from the publication. This sample is represented by about 21,000 distinct CDR3 sequences; about half of them were singletons. The top ten clones comprise roughly 10% of the sample.

Concerning this clonotype: Its antigen is not yet known. The input lacks base qualities; no much larger clone sits a single base away.

This specimen's treatment or condition label, interpreted: approximately 10-day PBMC culture with coronavirus spike peptide pools or control peptides (ViraFEST assay). To expand antigen-specific T cells with peptide pools and then pick out the expanded clonotypes through TCR sequencing, the study relied on the ViraFEST assay. The positive SARS-CoV-2 PCR tests of the convalescent patients were dated from March to December 2020, before the Alpha, Beta and Delta variants emerged in the United States. Each well held about 2.2 million PBMCs cultured in IMDM containing approximately 5% human AB serum and approximately 9.8 IU/ml IL-2, with about 9.4 ug/ml peptide pools added. On days 3 and 7, half of the culture medium was replaced with fresh IL-2-containing medium. Once the cells had been in culture for over 9 days, the EasySep CD4+ T cell isolation kit was used to isolate CD4+ T cells by negative selection. Ficoll-Paque Plus gradient centrifugation was used to isolate PBMCs from whole blood, and the isolated PBMCs were then either used fresh or cryopreserved at -140C. Culture conditions were generally each tested in triplicate wells.

The sequencing sample was made of CD4+ T cells from blood, cultured in vitro. Here the chain combines TRBV6-4 and TRBJ2-1; no D gene is confidently identified. This sequence was found in a human donor who had recovered from COVID-19. CDR3 reads: CASSISPAAYNEQFF. The nucleotides are TGTGCCAGCAGTATCTCTCCAGCCGCCTACAATGAGCAGTTCTTC.